The rows below give T cell receptor beta chains drawn from one sample of a study of T cells after yellow fever vaccination. TCRdb re-called the 5' RACE reads through MiXCR, storing one row per CDR3 protein. The table has under 600,000 distinct CDR3 sequences, 13% seen once. Sequenced here: PBMCs, sampled on the day of the yellow fever booster vaccination. The source is a man aged 25 to 40 who received the YFV17D yellow fever vaccine. Each CDR3 is given with its conserved first and last residue. Each record gives: D gene, V gene, clone size, J gene, CDR3 protein, CDR3 DNA. A D gene is named only where the DNA matches it firmly. Size is omitted from some rows. Given values are once, few, many or a class for expanded clones.

TRBD2	TRBV9	.	TRBJ2-3	CASSAFGGGADTQYF	TGTGCCAGCAGCGCTTTCGGGGGGGGCGCAGATACGCAGTATTTT
TRBD1	TRBV25-1	few	TRBJ1-1	CASSEYIGGGAVSFF	TGTGCCAGCAGTGAATATATTGGAGGGGGCGCAGTATCTTTCTTT
.	TRBV9	.	TRBJ2-7	CASSVGLVGEQYF	TGTGCCAGCAGCGTAGGACTGGTCGGGGAGCAGTACTTC
TRBD1	TRBV7-9	.	TRBJ2-5	CASSPGRDRGETQYF	TGTGCCAGCAGCCCCGGGCGGGACAGGGGGGAGACCCAGTACTTC
.	TRBV29-1	few	TRBJ2-1	CSVESQSVWDEQFF	TGCAGCGTTGAATCGCAATCGGTATGGGATGAGCAGTTCTTC
.	TRBV6-2/TRBV6-3	.	TRBJ2-5	CASSYGYTAVVETQYF	TGTGCCAGCAGTTACGGTTATACCGCCGTGGTTGAGACCCAGTACTTC
TRBD1	TRBV12-3/TRBV12-4	few	TRBJ1-2	CASSLREQGGGYTF	TGTGCCAGCAGTTTACGGGAACAGGGGGGAGGCTACACCTTC
.	TRBV27	.	TRBJ2-7	CASSLNRATYEQYF	TGTGCCAGCAGCCTTAACAGGGCAACCTACGAGCAGTACTTC
TRBD1	TRBV29-1	.	TRBJ2-5	CSVLDGQATQETQYF	TGCAGCGTACTGGATGGACAGGCGACCCAAGAGACCCAGTACTTC
.	TRBV7-9	few	TRBJ1-4	CASSLRDTEKLFF	TGTGCCAGCAGCTTACGGGACACTGAAAAACTGTTTTTT
.	TRBV5-1	.	TRBJ1-1	CASSGMGAMGSMNTEAFF	TGCGCCAGCAGCGGCATGGGCGCAATGGGATCTATGAACACTGAAGCTTTCTTT
.	TRBV4-3	many	TRBJ2-5	CASSQDGGKTQYF	TGCGCCAGCAGCCAGGACGGAGGGAAGACCCAGTACTTC
.	TRBV15	.	TRBJ1-3	CATTRERILGNTIYF	TGTGCCACCACAAGGGAGAGGATCCTCGGAAACACCATATATTTT
TRBD1	TRBV10-3	few	TRBJ2-7	CAISGLTGQGSYEQYF	TGTGCCATCAGTGGTTTAACGGGACAGGGCTCCTACGAGCAGTACTTC
TRBD1	TRBV20-1	few	TRBJ2-7	CSARETGDIPEQYF	TGCAGTGCTAGAGAGACAGGGGACATTCCGGAGCAGTACTTC
.	TRBV20-1	few	TRBJ2-1	CSARDTVGFYNEQFF	TGCAGTGCTAGAGATACAGTGGGGTTCTACAATGAGCAGTTCTTC
.	TRBV7-9	few	TRBJ1-5	CASSFPFSNQPQHF	TGTGCCAGCAGCTTTCCATTTAGCAATCAGCCCCAGCATTTT
.	TRBV18	.	TRBJ1-1	CASSPVGEGTEAFF	TGTGCCAGCTCACCGGTAGGGGAGGGCACTGAAGCTTTCTTT
.	TRBV27	many	TRBJ2-5	CASTPPGGRTQETQYF	TGTGCCAGCACCCCACCCGGGGGGCGCACCCAAGAGACCCAGTACTTC
.	TRBV5-1	.	TRBJ2-7	CASSLTGGSGSYEQYF	TGCGCCAGCAGCTTGACAGGAGGGTCAGGGTCCTACGAGCAGTACTTC
.	TRBV20-1	.	TRBJ2-7	CSARDLFAGGGTYEQYF	TGCAGTGCTAGAGATTTATTTGCTGGGGGAGGAACCTACGAGCAGTACTTC
.	TRBV10-1	.	TRBJ2-1	CASSEGVYNEQFF	TGCGCCAGCAGTGAGGGAGTATACAATGAGCAGTTCTTC
TRBD2	TRBV28	.	TRBJ2-3	CASNPGLAGDTQYF	TGTGCCAGCAATCCGGGACTAGCGGGAGATACGCAGTATTTT
TRBD1	TRBV5-1	.	TRBJ2-7	CASSLAAGTGYEQYF	TGCGCCAGCAGCTTGGCCGCGGGGACAGGCTACGAGCAGTACTTC
.	TRBV6-6	few	TRBJ2-7	CASSPLDYEQYF	TGTGCCAGCAGCCCTCTAGATTACGAGCAGTACTTC
.	TRBV12-3/TRBV12-4	.	TRBJ2-5	CASSGSRGTQYF	TGTGCCAGCAGTGGGTCTAGGGGGACCCAGTACTTC
TRBD1	TRBV5-1	few	TRBJ1-4	CASRGTGTTNEKLFF	TGCGCCAGCAGAGGGACAGGGACAACTAATGAAAAACTGTTTTTT